These T cell receptor beta chains were read from a single sample in a study of OX40 agonist ivuxolimab in advanced cancers. The data were produced by immunoSEQ multiplex PCR, yet TCRdb's version contains in-frame clones alone and is incomplete. The sample lists 84,000 or so clones; 85% to 95% were seen once. The specimen was CD4+ or CD8+ T cells sorted from blood, collected in a trial of the OX40 agonist ivuxolimab. The origin of the receptors is an adult with an advanced solid tumor such as melanoma, head and neck, liver or kidney cancer. The CDR3 runs from the conserved cysteine through the conserved F or W. The D gene is left open where the match is weak. A clone size is listed for some rows: how often the clone was seen (once, few, many), or a class if it is expanded.

V gene: TRBV7-2; clone size: -; J gene: TRBJ2-2; D gene: -; CDR3 DNA: TGTGCCAGCAGCTTAGAAACCGGGACACATTTCACCGGGGAGCTGTTTTTT; CDR3 protein: CASSLETGTHFTGELFF
V gene: TRBV9; clone size: -; J gene: TRBJ1-2; D gene: TRBD1; CDR3 DNA: TGTGCCAGCAGCGTACCGACAGGGGGAGACTATGGCTACACCTTC; CDR3 protein: CASSVPTGGDYGYTF
V gene: TRBV13; clone size: -; J gene: TRBJ1-3; D gene: -; CDR3 DNA: TGTGCCAGCAGAGAGACGGGGCGCGGAAACACCATATATTTT; CDR3 protein: CASRETGRGNTIYF
V gene: TRBV7-3; clone size: -; J gene: TRBJ2-2; D gene: -; CDR3 DNA: TGTGCCAGCAGCTCGACCCCCGGACGTTCGAACACCGGGGAGCTGTTTTTT; CDR3 protein: CASSSTPGRSNTGELFF
V gene: TRBV11-3; clone size: -; J gene: TRBJ2-3; D gene: -; CDR3 DNA: TGTGCCAGCAGCTTAGAGGGTTTTAGCACAGATACGCAGTATTTT; CDR3 protein: CASSLEGFSTDTQYF
V gene: TRBV27; clone size: -; J gene: TRBJ1-4; D gene: -; CDR3 DNA: TGTGCCAGCAGTTCGCCAGAGCGCCCTGAAAAACTGTTTTTT; CDR3 protein: CASSSPERPEKLFF
V gene: TRBV2; clone size: -; J gene: TRBJ2-6; D gene: -; CDR3 DNA: TGTGCCAGCAGAGAAGGCTCTGGGGCCAACGTCCTGACTTTC; CDR3 protein: CASREGSGANVLTF
V gene: TRBV5-6; clone size: -; J gene: TRBJ1-1; D gene: -; CDR3 DNA: TGTGCCAGCAGCTTGTTCCTGAACACTGAAGCTTTCTTT; CDR3 protein: CASSLFLNTEAFF
V gene: TRBV4-3; clone size: -; J gene: TRBJ2-1; D gene: -; CDR3 DNA: TGCGCCAGCAGCCCCGCTCTAGCGAGCAATGAGCAGTTCTTC; CDR3 protein: CASSPALASNEQFF
V gene: TRBV28; clone size: -; J gene: TRBJ2-1; D gene: -; CDR3 DNA: TGTGCCAGCAGTTTGGCGGAGAGCTCCTACAATGAGCAGTTCTTC; CDR3 protein: CASSLAESSYNEQFF
V gene: TRBV28; clone size: -; J gene: TRBJ1-1; D gene: TRBD1; CDR3 DNA: TGTGCCAGCAGTTCATACAGGGGGAACACTGAAGCTTTCTTT; CDR3 protein: CASSSYRGNTEAFF
V gene: TRBV18; clone size: -; J gene: TRBJ1-4; D gene: -; CDR3 DNA: TGTGCCAGCTCACTAGACGGGGGGTACGGTGAAAAACTGTTTTTT; CDR3 protein: CASSLDGGYGEKLFF
V gene: TRBV7-8; clone size: -; J gene: TRBJ2-3; D gene: TRBD2; CDR3 DNA: TGTGCCAGCAGCTCGCGGACTAGCGGGAGTAGGGATACGCAGTATTTT; CDR3 protein: CASSSRTSGSRDTQYF
V gene: TRBV4-2; clone size: -; J gene: TRBJ2-5; D gene: -; CDR3 DNA: TGTGCCAGCAGCCCCCAGGACTACCAAGAGACCCAGTACTTC; CDR3 protein: CASSPQDYQETQYF
V gene: TRBV28; clone size: -; J gene: TRBJ2-1; D gene: TRBD2; CDR3 DNA: TGTGCCAGCAGTTTATGGGCGGGAGGGTACAATGAGCAGTTCTTC; CDR3 protein: CASSLWAGGYNEQFF
V gene: TRBV4-3; clone size: once; J gene: TRBJ2-2; D gene: TRBD2; CDR3 DNA: TGCGCCAGCAGCCAAGATCTAGGACTAGCGGGTAACACCGGGGAGCTGTTTTTT; CDR3 protein: CASSQDLGLAGNTGELFF
V gene: TRBV18; clone size: -; J gene: TRBJ1-2; D gene: -; CDR3 DNA: TGTGCCAGCTCACCACTTACCGACTATGGCTACACCTTC; CDR3 protein: CASSPLTDYGYTF
V gene: TRBV6-6; clone size: -; J gene: TRBJ1-1; D gene: -; CDR3 DNA: TGTGCCGCGCGAGGTGTCATGAACACTGAAGCTTTCTTT; CDR3 protein: CAARGVMNTEAFF
V gene: TRBV19; clone size: few; J gene: TRBJ1-1; D gene: -; CDR3 DNA: TGTGCCAGTAGTTTAGCAGACAGCGTGAACACTGAAGCTTTCTTT; CDR3 protein: CASSLADSVNTEAFF
V gene: TRBV5-3; clone size: -; J gene: TRBJ2-1; D gene: TRBD2; CDR3 DNA: TGTGCCAGAAGCACGCCGGGACTAGCGGGAGGGCCGGGGAATGAGCAGTTCTTC; CDR3 protein: CARSTPGLAGGPGNEQFF
V gene: TRBV7-9; clone size: -; J gene: TRBJ2-2; D gene: -; CDR3 DNA: TGTGCCAGCCTAGGGCTCATCCGCGGGGAGCTGTTTTTT; CDR3 protein: CASLGLIRGELFF
V gene: TRBV28; clone size: -; J gene: TRBJ1-4; D gene: TRBD1; CDR3 DNA: TGTGCCAGCAGTTTTTCAAGCAGGACAGGGTGGGATGAAAAACTGTTTTTT; CDR3 protein: CASSFSSRTGWDEKLFF
V gene: TRBV9; clone size: -; J gene: TRBJ2-7; D gene: -; CDR3 DNA: TGTGCCAGCAGCGGATTACAGGGCTGGTACTTC; CDR3 protein: CASSGLQGWYF
V gene: TRBV6-1; clone size: -; J gene: TRBJ1-4; D gene: -; CDR3 DNA: TGTGCCAGCAGTGTTAGGACAGATAATGAAAAACTGTTTTTT; CDR3 protein: CASSVRTDNEKLFF
V gene: TRBV9; clone size: -; J gene: TRBJ2-1; D gene: TRBD2; CDR3 DNA: TGTGCCAGCAGCGTTCGTAGCGGGAGGGGAAATGAGCAGTTCTTC; CDR3 protein: CASSVRSGRGNEQFF
V gene: TRBV29-1; clone size: -; J gene: TRBJ2-1; D gene: TRBD2; CDR3 DNA: TGCAGCGTTGAAGGCCCCGGACTAGCGGGAGGCAATGAGCAGTTCTTC; CDR3 protein: CSVEGPGLAGGNEQFF
V gene: TRBV19; clone size: -; J gene: TRBJ2-7; D gene: -; CDR3 DNA: TGTGCCAGTAGTATAGTGTCCGGGAGTCTGGGCGAGCAGTACTTC; CDR3 protein: CASSIVSGSLGEQYF
V gene: TRBV28; clone size: once; J gene: TRBJ1-2; D gene: -; CDR3 DNA: TGTGCCAGCAGTCTAACGGACAGTAGCTATGGCTACACCTTC; CDR3 protein: CASSLTDSSYGYTF
V gene: TRBV9; clone size: -; J gene: TRBJ2-1; D gene: TRBD2; CDR3 DNA: TGTGCCAGCAGCGTAGGACTAGCGGGAGGTTGGGAGCAGTTCTTC; CDR3 protein: CASSVGLAGGWEQFF
V gene: TRBV7-9; clone size: -; J gene: TRBJ2-3; D gene: -; CDR3 DNA: TGTGCCAGCAGCTCGCGGGCCGCCACAGATACGCAGTATTTT; CDR3 protein: CASSSRAATDTQYF
V gene: TRBV27; clone size: -; J gene: TRBJ2-1; D gene: TRBD2; CDR3 DNA: TGTGCCAGCAGTTTATCTGGGCTAGCGGGAGAGGGCTACAATGAGCAGTTCTTC; CDR3 protein: CASSLSGLAGEGYNEQFF
V gene: TRBV7-6; clone size: -; J gene: TRBJ2-7; D gene: TRBD2; CDR3 DNA: TGTGCCAGCTGCGCTAGCGGGAGTTCAGTCGAGCAGTACTTC; CDR3 protein: CASCASGSSVEQYF
V gene: TRBV7-3; clone size: once; J gene: TRBJ2-1; D gene: -; CDR3 DNA: TGTGCCAGCAGCCCGTACCCTGGGAGAGGCGATGAGCAGTTCTTC; CDR3 protein: CASSPYPGRGDEQFF
V gene: TRBV7-2; clone size: -; J gene: TRBJ2-2; D gene: -; CDR3 DNA: TGTGCCAGCAGCTTAGGGAGGACCGGGGAGCTGTTTTTT; CDR3 protein: CASSLGRTGELFF
V gene: TRBV7-9; clone size: -; J gene: TRBJ1-2; D gene: -; CDR3 DNA: TGTGCCAGCAGCGACGGAGGATATGGCTACACCTTC; CDR3 protein: CASSDGGYGYTF
V gene: TRBV27; clone size: -; J gene: TRBJ2-1; D gene: TRBD2; CDR3 DNA: TGTGCCAGCAGTTTATCGGAGGTCACCCTAGCGGGAGTCCACAATGAGCAGTTCTTC; CDR3 protein: CASSLSEVTLAGVHNEQFF
V gene: TRBV12-5; clone size: once; J gene: TRBJ1-1; D gene: -; CDR3 DNA: TGTGCTAGTGGTTTGGTCGGGGCTGAAGCTTTCTTT; CDR3 protein: CASGLVGAEAFF